This T cell receptor (beta chain) came from a study of neurological immune-mediated disorders. The cDNA came from 5'RACE, which used 10-nucleotide random UMIs. TCRdb used MiXCR to reprocess the 5' RACE reads, holding one entry per CDR3 protein. Among 25,000 to 30,000 distinct CDR3 sequences listed, about 16% were seen once. Trimming shortened V by 4 bases and J by 4 bases, and 7 bases separated the two germline ends. Germline lookup yields CDR1 SGHRS and CDR2 YFSETQ. This CDR3 is 12 amino acids long. Study observations and caveats: CDR3 amino acid sequences found in expanded clones were never shared across subjects, suggesting private repertoires in all groups.

The time point is: technical triplicate 3. This clonotype was recorded at least ten times. Its antigen is undetermined. The sample consisted of CD4+ T cells from blood. The clonotype was recovered from a female donor with HTLV-1-associated myelopathy (HAM/TSP). The V call is TRBV5-1, the J call TRBJ2-3; D is possibly TRBD1 (6 bases). The CDR3 is CASSGQSDTQYF. CDR3 sequence (DNA): TGCGCCAGCAGCGGACAGTCAGATACGCAGTATTTT.